This T cell receptor (beta chain) emerged from a study of radiotherapy plus CTLA-4 blockade in lung cancer. Some clones are missing from TCRdb's copy, which holds only in-frame ones; the method was immunoSEQ multiplex PCR. This sample carries around 99,000 clones, roughly 88% of them seen once, and the ten largest clones take 4.5% to 6%. CDR1 and CDR2 from the germline V gene are MNHEY and SMNVEV (reference sequence). J gave up 5 bases and V 2 bases, and 2 bases lay outside the gene matches. The length of the CDR3 is 13 residues. The chain carries TRBV27 and TRBJ2-7; TRBD1 matches at 8 bases. This TCR was sampled from a human donor with non-small cell lung cancer that progressed on radiotherapy plus ipilimumab. The sample in question was peripheral blood, obtained from a patient treated with radiotherapy plus ipilimumab. The CDR3 spells CASSLQGADEQYF. The DNA for the CDR3 is TGTGCCAGCAGTTTACAGGGGGCCGACGAGCAGTACTTC.